This T cell receptor (beta chain) was sequenced for a study of T cell repertoires in ileal Crohn's disease. Study as a whole: TCRB immunosequencing input was five hundred nanograms of biopsy DNA per sample.

A note on this clone: Antigen unknown.

The CDR3 is made up of 13 amino acids. In germline, CDR1 is SGHTA, CDR2 FQGTGA. Trimming removed 2 bases from V and 7 bases from J, with 11 bases in between. Sequencing used immunoSEQ multiplex PCR; TCRdb keeps in-frame clones, though not all of them. Of 16,000 or so clones in the sample, under 95% were seen once. Findings and caveats of the study: High-frequency clones were more common in sorted CD8 than CD4 cells.

Time point indicated: inflamed ileum from the surgical specimen. The specimen was ileal tissue. This receptor was identified in an adult with Crohn's disease. V and J are TRBV7-3 and TRBJ2-5; D may be TRBD1 or TRBD2 (5 bases each). CDR3 sequence (DNA): TGTGCCAGCAGCTTAGGGGTGAGGGGGACCCAGTACTTC. Amino acids: CASSLGVRGTQYF.